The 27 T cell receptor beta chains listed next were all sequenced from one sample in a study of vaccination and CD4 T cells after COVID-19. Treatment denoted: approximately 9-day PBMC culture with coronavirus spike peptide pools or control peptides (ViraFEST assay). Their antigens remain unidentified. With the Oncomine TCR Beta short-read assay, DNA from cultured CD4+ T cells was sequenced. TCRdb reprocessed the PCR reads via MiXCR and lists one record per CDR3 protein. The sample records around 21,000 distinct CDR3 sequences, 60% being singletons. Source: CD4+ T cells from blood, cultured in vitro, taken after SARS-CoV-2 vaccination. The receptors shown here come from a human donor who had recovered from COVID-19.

In DNA, the CDR3 is TGTGCCAGCATGCTGGGACCCTTCACAGAGACCCAGTACTTC. Amino acid sequence: CASMLGPFTETQYF. The chain uses TRBV7-2 and TRBJ2-5; D may correspond to TRBD1 or TRBD2 (5 bases each). The germline V and J ends were trimmed by 7 bases and 4 bases, with 16 bases remaining between them. The CDR3 consists of 14 residues. The germline V gene has CDR1 SGHTA and CDR2 FQGNSA.

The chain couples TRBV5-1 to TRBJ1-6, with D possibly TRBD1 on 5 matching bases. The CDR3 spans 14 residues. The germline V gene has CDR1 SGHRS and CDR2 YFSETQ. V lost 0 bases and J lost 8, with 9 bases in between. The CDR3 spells CASSLALGDSPLHF. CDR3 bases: TGCGCCAGCAGCTTGGCTTTGGGGGATTCACCCCTCCACTTT.

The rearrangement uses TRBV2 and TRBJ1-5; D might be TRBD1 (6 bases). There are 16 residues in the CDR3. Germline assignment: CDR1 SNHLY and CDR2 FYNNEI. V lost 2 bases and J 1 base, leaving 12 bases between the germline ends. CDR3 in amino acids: CASSEQGSRSNQPQHF. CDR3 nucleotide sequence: TGTGCCAGCAGTGAACAGGGGTCCCGGAGCAATCAGCCCCAGCATTTT. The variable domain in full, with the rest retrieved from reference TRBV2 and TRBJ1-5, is EPEVTQTPSHQVTQMGQEVILRCVPISNHLYFYWYRQILGQKVEFLVSFYNNEISEKSEIFDDQFSVERPDGSNFTLKIRSTKLEDSAMYFCASSEQGSRSNQPQHFGDGTRLSIL.

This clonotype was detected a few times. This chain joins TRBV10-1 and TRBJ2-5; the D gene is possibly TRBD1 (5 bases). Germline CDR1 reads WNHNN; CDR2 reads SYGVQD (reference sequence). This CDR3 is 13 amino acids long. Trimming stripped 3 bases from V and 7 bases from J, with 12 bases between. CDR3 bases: TGCGCCAGCAGTGATGGCCAAACAGGGACCCAGTACTTC. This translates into CASSDGQTGTQYF.

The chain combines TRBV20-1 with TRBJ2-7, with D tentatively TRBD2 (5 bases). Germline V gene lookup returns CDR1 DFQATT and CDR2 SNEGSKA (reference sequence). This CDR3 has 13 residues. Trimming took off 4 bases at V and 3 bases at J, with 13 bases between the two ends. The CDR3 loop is CSANDPGIYEQYF. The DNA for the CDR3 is TGCAGTGCTAACGACCCGGGGATCTACGAGCAGTACTTC.

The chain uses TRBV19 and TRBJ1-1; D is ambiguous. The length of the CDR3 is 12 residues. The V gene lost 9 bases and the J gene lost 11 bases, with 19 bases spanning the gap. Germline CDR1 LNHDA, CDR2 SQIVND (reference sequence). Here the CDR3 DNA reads TGTGCCAGCCAGACCGGGGTTCTGCGGGCTTTCTTT. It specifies CASQTGVLRAFF.

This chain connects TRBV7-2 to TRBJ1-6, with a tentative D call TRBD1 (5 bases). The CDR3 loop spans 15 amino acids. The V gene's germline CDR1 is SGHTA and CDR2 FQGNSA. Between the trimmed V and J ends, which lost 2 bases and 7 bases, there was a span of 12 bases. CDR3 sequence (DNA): TGTGCCAGCAGCTTACGGCGGGGCGGGAATTCACCCCTCCACTTT. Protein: CASSLRRGGNSPLHF.

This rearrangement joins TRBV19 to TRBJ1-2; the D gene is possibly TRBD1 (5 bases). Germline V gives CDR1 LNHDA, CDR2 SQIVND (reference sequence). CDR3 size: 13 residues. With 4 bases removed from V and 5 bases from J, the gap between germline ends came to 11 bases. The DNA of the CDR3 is TGTGCCAGTAGTAGGGACGGAGGTTATGGCTACACCTTC. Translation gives CASSRDGGYGYTF. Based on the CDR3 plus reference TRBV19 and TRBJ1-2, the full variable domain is DGGITQSPKYLFRKEGQNVTLSCEQNLNHDAMYWYRQDPGQGLRLIYYSQIVNDFQKGDIAEGYSVSREKKESFPLTVTSAQKNPTAFYLCASSRDGGYGYTFGSGTRLTVV.

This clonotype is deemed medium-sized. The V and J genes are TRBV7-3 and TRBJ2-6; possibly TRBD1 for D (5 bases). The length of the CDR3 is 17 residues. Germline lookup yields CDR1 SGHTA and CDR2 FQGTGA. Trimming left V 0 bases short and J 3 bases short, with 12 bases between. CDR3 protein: CASSLTPGKIGANVLTF. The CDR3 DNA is TGTGCCAGCAGCTTAACTCCAGGGAAAATTGGGGCCAACGTCCTGACTTTC.

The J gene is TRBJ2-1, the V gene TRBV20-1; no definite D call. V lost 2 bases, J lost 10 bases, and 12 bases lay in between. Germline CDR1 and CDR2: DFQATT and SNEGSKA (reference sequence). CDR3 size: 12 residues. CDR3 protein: CSARSTAPEQFF. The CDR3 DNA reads TGCAGTGCTAGATCCACGGCCCCGGAGCAGTTCTTC.

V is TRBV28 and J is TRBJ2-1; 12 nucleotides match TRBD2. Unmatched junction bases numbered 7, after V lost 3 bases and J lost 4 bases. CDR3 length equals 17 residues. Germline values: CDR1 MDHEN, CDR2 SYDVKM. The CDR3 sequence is CASSFPGLAGPYNEQFF. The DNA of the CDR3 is TGTGCCAGCAGTTTCCCGGGACTAGCGGGCCCATACAATGAGCAGTTCTTC.

The CDR3 DNA reads TGCAGTGCCCGGACTAGCTACGAGCAGTACTTC. It specifies CSARTSYEQYF. This chain links TRBV20-1 with TRBJ2-7; 7 nucleotides line up with TRBD2. Trimming cost V 6 bases and J 3 bases; bases outside gene matches: 2. CDR1 and CDR2 (germline): DFQATT, SNEGSKA (reference sequence). This CDR3 comprises 11 residues.

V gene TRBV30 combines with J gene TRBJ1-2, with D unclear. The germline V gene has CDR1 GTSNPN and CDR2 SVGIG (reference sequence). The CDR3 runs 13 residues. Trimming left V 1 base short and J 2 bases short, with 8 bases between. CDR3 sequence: CAWSGGLNYGYTF. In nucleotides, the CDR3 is TGTGCCTGGAGTGGTGGGCTGAACTATGGCTACACCTTC.

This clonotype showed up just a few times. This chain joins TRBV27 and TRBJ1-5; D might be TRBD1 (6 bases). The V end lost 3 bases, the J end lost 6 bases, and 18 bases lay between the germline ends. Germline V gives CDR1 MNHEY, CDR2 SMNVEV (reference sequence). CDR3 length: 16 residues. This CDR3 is CASSFSGHQGGQPQHF. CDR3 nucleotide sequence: TGTGCCAGCAGTTTCTCGGGACACCAAGGGGGTCAGCCCCAGCATTTT.

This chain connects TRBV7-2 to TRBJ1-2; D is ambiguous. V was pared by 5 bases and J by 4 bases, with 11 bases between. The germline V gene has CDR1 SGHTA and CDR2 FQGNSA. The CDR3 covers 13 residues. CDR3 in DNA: TGTGCCAGCAGCCCCCATGGAGTCTATGGCTACACCTTC. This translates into CASSPHGVYGYTF.

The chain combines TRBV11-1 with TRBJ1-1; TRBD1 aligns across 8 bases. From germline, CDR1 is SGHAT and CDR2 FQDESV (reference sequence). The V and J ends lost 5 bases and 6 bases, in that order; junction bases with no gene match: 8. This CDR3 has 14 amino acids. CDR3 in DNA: TGTGCCAGCAGCCCTCGACAGGGGTTCGCTGAAGCTTTCTTT. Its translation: CASSPRQGFAEAFF.

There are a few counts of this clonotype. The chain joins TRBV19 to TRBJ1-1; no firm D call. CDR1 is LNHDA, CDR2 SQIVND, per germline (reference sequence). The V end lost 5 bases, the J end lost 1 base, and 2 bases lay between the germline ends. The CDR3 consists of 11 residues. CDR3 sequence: CASSQNTEAFF. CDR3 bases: TGTGCCAGTAGTCAGAACACTGAAGCTTTCTTT.

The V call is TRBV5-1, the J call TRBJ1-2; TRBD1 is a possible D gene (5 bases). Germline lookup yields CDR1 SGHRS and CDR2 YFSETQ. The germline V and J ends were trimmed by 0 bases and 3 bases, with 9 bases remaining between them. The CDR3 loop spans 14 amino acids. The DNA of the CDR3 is TGCGCCAGCAGCTTGGGACAGAAGGACTATGGCTACACCTTC. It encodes CASSLGQKDYGYTF. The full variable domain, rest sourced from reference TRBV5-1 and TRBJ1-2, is KAGVTQTPRYLIKTRGQQVTLSCSPISGHRSVSWYQQTPGQGLQFLFEYFSETQRNKGNFPGRFSGRQFSNSRSEMNVSTLELGDSALYLCASSLGQKDYGYTFGSGTRLTVV.

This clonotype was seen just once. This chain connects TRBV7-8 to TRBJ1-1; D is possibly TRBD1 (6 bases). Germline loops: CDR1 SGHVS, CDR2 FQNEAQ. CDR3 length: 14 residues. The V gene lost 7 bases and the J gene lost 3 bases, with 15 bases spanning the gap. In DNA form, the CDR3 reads TGTGCCAGCACCCGGGGGGGCGCAGACACTGAAGCTTTCTTT. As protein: CASTRGGADTEAFF.

The CDR3 DNA reads TGTGCCAGCAGTTATGGAGCTTCCGGCACAGATACGCAGTATTTT. Translated: CASSYGASGTDTQYF. V usage is TRBV6-2 or TRBV6-3 and J usage is TRBJ2-3; D is uncertain. Trimming took off 3 bases at V and 1 base at J, with 11 bases between the two ends. The CDR3 is 15 amino acids. Looked up from germline, CDR1 is MNHEY and CDR2 is SVGEGT.

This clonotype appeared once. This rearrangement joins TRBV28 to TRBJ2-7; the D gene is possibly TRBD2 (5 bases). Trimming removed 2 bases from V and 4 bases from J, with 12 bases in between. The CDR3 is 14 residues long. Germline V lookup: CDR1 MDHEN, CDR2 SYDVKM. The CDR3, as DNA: TGTGCCAGCAGTTTAGCACTAGTCCCGTACGAGCAGTACTTC. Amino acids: CASSLALVPYEQYF.

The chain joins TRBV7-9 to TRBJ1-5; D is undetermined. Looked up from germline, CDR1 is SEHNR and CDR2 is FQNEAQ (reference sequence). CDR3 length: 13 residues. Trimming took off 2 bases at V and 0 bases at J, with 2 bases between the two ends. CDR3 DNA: TGTGCCAGCAGCTTACATAGCAATCAGCCCCAGCATTTT. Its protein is CASSLHSNQPQHF.

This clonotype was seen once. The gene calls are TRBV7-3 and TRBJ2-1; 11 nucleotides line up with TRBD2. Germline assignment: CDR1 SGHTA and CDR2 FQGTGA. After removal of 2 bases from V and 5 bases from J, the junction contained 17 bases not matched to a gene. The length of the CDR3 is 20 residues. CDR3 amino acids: CASSLSLAGGEGGPNNEQFF. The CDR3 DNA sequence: TGTGCCAGCAGCTTATCCCTAGCGGGAGGTGAGGGAGGTCCGAACAATGAGCAGTTCTTC.

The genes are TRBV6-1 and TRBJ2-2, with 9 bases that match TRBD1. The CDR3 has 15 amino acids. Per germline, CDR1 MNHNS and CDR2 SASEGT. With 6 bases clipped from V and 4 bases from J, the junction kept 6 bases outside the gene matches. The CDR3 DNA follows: TGTGCCAGCAGGAAAGGGACAGGGTTCACCGGGGAGCTGTTTTTT. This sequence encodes CASRKGTGFTGELFF.

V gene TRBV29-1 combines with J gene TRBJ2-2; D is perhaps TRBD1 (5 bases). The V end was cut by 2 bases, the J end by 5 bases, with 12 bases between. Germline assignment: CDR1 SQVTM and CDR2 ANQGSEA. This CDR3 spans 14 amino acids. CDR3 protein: CSVERGAGTGELFF. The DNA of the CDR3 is TGCAGCGTTGAACGTGGGGCCGGTACCGGGGAGCTGTTTTTT.

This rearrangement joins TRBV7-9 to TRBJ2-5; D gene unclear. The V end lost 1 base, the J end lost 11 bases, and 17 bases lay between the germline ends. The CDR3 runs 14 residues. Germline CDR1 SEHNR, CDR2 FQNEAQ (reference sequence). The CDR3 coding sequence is TGTGCCAGCAGCTTAGTGGACGAGACCGACTTACAGTACTTC. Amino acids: CASSLVDETDLQYF.

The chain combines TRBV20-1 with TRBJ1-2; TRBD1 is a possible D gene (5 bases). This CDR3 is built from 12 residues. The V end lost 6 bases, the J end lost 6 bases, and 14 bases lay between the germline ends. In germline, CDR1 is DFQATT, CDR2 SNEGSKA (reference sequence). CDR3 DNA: TGCAGTGCGCACCCCGGGGCAGATGGCTACACCTTC. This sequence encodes CSAHPGADGYTF.